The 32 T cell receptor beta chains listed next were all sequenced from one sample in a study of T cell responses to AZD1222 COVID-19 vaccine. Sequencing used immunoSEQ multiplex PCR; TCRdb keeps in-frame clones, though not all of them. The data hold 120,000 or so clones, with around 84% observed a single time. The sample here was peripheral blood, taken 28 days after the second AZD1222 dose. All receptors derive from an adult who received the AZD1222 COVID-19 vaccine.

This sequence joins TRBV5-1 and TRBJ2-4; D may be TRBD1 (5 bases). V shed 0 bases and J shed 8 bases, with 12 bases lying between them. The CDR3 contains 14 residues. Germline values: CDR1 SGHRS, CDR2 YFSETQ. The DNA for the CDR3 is TGCGCCAGCAGCTTGGCAGGGATAAAGGACATTCAGTACTTC. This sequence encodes CASSLAGIKDIQYF.

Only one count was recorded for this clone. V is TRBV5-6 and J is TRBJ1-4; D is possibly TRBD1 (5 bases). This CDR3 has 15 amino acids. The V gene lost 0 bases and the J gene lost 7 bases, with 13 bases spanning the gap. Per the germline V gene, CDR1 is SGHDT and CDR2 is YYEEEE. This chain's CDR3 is CASSLEQAWGEKLFF. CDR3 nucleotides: TGTGCCAGCAGCTTGGAACAGGCCTGGGGTGAAAAACTGTTTTTT.

In DNA form, the CDR3 reads TGTGCCAGCAGCCAACGCCGGGACAGGGAGGGAAACACCATATATTTT. Translating it yields CASSQRRDREGNTIYF. J is TRBJ1-3 and V is TRBV14, with 9 bases matching TRBD1. The germline CDR1 and CDR2 sequences are SGHDN and FVKESK. This CDR3 is 16 amino acids long. J was trimmed by 4 bases and V by 2 bases; bases with no gene match: 6.

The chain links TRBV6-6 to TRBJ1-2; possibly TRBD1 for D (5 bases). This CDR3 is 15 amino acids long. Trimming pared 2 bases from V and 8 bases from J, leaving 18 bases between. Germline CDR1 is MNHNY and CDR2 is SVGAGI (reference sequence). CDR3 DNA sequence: TGTGCCAGCAGTTACCGGGACCCAGCGATGTTCGGCTACACCTTC. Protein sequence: CASSYRDPAMFGYTF.

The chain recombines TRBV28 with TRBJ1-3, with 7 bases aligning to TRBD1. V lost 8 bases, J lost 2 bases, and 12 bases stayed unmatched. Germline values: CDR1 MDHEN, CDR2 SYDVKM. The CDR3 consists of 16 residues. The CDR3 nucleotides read TGTGCCAGCCACCAGGGGGGGGAGCTGGCTGGAAACACCATATATTTT. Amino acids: CASHQGGELAGNTIYF.

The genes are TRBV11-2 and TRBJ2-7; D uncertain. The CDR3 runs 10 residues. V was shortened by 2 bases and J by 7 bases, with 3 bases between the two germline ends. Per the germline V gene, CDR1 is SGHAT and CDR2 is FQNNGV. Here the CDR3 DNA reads TGTGCCAGCAGCTTAATAGAGCAGTACTTC. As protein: CASSLIEQYF.

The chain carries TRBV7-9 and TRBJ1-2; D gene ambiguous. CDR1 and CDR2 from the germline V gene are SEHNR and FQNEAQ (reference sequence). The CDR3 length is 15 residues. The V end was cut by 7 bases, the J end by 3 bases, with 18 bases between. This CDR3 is CASTPPGPADYGYTF. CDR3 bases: TGTGCCAGCACCCCACCCGGTCCGGCCGACTATGGCTACACCTTC.

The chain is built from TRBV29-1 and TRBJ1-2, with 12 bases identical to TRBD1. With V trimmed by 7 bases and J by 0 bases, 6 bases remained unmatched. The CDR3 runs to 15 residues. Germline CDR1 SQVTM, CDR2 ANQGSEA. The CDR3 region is CSAAGTGGSNYGYTF. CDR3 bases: TGCAGCGCCGCCGGGACAGGGGGCTCTAACTATGGCTACACCTTC.

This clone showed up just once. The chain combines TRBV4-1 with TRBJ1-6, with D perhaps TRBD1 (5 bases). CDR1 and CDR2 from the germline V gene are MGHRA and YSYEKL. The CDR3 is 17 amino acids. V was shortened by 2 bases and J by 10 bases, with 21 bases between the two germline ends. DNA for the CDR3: TGCGCCAGCAGCCAACAGGGATCGGCCCTATCGGTGTCACCCCTCCACTTT. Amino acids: CASSQQGSALSVSPLHF.

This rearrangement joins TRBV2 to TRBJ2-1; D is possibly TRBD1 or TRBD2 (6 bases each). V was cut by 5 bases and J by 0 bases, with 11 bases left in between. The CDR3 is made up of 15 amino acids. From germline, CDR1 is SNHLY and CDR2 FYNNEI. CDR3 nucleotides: TGTGCCAGCAGTAGAACGGGGGCCTCCTACAATGAGCAGTTCTTC. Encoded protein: CASSRTGASYNEQFF.

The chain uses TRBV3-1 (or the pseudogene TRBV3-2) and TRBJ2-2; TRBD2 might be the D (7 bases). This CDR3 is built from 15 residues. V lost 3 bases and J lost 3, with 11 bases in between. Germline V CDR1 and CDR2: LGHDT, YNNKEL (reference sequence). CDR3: CASSHLGGHTGELFF. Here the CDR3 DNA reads TGTGCCAGCAGCCACCTCGGGGGGCACACCGGGGAGCTGTTTTTT.

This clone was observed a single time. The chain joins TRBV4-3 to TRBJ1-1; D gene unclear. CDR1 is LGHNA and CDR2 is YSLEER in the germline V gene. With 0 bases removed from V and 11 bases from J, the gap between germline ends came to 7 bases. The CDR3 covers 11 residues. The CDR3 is CASSQDSVAFF. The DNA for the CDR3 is TGCGCCAGCAGCCAAGATAGCGTTGCTTTCTTT.

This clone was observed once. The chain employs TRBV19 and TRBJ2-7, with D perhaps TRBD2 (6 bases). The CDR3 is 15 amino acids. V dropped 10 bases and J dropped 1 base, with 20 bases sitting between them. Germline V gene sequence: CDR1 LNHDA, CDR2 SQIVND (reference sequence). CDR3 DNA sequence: TGTGCCACCCAAAAACCGGGGGACGGGTCCTACGAGCAGTACTTC. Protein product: CATQKPGDGSYEQYF.

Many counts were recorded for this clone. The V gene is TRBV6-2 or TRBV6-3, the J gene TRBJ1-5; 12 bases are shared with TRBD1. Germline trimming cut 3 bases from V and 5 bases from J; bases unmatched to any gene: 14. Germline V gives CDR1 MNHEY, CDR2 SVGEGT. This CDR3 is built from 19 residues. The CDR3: CASSYWAGTGGAWDQPQHF. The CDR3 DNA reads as TGTGCCAGCAGTTATTGGGCTGGGACAGGGGGCGCGTGGGATCAGCCCCAGCATTTT.

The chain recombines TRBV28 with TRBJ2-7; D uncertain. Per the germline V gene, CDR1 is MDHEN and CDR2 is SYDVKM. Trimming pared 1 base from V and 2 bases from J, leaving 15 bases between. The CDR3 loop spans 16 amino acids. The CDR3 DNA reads TGTGCCAGCAGTTTATCTTCTCCGGGTTTAGCCTACGAGCAGTACTTC. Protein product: CASSLSSPGLAYEQYF.

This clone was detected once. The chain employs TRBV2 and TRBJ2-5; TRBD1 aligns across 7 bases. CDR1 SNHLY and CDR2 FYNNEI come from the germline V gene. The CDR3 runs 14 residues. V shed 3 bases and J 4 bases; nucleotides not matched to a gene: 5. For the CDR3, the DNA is TGTGCCAGCAGTGATCTGACAGGGTCAGAGACCCAGTACTTC. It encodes CASSDLTGSETQYF.

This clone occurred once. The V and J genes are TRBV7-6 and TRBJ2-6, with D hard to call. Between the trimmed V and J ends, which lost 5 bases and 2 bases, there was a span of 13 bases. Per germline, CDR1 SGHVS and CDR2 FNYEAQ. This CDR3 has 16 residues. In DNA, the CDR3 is TGTGCCAGCAGCCCCCTGGTAGGGACTGGGGCCAACGTCCTGACTTTC. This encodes CASSPLVGTGANVLTF.

The CDR3 here is CASGHNSRELFF. The CDR3 nucleotides read TGTGCCAGCGGCCACAATTCCCGGGAGCTGTTTTTT. The V call is TRBV12-3 or TRBV12-4, the J call TRBJ2-2; no definite D call. Trimming removed 8 bases at V and 9 bases at J, with 13 bases between. The CDR3 covers 12 residues.

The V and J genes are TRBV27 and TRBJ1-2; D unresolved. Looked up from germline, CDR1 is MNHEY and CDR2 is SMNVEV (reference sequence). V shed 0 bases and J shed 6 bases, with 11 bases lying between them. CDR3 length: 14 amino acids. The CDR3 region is CASSLSKGTHGYTF. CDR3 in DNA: TGTGCCAGCAGTTTATCCAAGGGTACCCATGGCTACACCTTC.

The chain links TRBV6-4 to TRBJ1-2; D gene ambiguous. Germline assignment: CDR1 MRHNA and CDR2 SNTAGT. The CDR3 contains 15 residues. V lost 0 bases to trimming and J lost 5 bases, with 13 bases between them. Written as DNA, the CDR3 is TGTGCCAGCAGTGACTCAACCGGGGTGGGGTATGGCTACACCTTC. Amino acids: CASSDSTGVGYGYTF.

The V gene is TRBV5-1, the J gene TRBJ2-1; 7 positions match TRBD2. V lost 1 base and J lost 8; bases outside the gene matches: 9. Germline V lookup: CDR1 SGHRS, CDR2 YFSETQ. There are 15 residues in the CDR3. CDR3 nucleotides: TGCGCCAGCAGCTTGCCGCGGGGGATGAATGATGAGCAGTTCTTC. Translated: CASSLPRGMNDEQFF.

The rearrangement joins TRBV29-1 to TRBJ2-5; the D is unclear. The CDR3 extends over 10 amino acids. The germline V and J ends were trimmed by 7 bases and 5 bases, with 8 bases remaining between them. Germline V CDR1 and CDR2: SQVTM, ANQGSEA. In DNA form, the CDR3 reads TGCAGCGCTGAGAGGGAGACCCAGTACTTC. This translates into CSAERETQYF.

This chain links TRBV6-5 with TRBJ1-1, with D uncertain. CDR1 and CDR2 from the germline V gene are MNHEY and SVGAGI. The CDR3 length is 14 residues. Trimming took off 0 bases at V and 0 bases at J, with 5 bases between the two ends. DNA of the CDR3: TGTGCCAGCAGTTACTCTCGCGTGAACACTGAAGCTTTCTTT. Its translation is CASSYSRVNTEAFF.

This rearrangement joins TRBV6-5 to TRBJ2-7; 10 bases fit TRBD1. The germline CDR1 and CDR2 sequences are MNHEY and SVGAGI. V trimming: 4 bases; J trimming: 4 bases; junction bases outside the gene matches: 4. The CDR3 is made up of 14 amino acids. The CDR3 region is CASSWTGGFYEQYF. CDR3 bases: TGTGCCAGCAGTTGGACAGGGGGTTTTTACGAGCAGTACTTC.

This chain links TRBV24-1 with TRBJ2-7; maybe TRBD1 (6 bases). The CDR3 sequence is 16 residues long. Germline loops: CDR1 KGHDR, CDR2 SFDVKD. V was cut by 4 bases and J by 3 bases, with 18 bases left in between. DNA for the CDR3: TGTGCCACCAGTGACCCCGTCGTGACAGGAATCTACGAGCAGTACTTC. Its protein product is CATSDPVVTGIYEQYF.

For the CDR3, the DNA is TGTGCCAGCAGCTTAGGGGGACAGGGGATACCTGAAGCTTTCTTT. Translating gives CASSLGGQGIPEAFF. This chain connects TRBV13 to TRBJ1-1; the match to TRBD1 covers 10 bases. Germline CDR1 reads PRHDT; CDR2 reads FYEKMQ (reference sequence). Trimming took 0 bases from V and 6 from J; bases not matched to a gene: 4. CDR3 length: 15 residues.

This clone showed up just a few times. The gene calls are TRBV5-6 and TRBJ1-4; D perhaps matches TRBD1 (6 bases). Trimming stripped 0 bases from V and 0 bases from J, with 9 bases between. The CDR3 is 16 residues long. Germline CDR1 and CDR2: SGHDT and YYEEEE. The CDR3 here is CASSLVGAATNEKLFF. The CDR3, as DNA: TGTGCCAGCAGCTTGGTGGGGGCCGCAACTAATGAAAAACTGTTTTTT.

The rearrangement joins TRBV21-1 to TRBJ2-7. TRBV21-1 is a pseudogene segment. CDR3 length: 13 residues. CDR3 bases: TGTGCCAGCAGCAAAGGGGGGACCCACGAGCAGTACTTC. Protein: CASSKGGTHEQYF.

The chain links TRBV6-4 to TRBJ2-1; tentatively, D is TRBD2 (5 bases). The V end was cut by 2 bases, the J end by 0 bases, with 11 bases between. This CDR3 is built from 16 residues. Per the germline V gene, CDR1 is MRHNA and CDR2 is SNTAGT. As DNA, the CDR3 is TGTGCCAGCAGTGACGGGCGGGCCAGCTCCTACAATGAGCAGTTCTTC. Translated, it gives CASSDGRASSYNEQFF.

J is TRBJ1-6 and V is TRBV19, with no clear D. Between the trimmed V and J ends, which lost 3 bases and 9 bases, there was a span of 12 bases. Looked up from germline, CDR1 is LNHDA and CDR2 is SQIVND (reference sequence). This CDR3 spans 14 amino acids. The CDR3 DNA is TGTGCCAGTAGTATGTATGAGGCAGGTTCACCCCTCCACTTT. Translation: CASSMYEAGSPLHF.

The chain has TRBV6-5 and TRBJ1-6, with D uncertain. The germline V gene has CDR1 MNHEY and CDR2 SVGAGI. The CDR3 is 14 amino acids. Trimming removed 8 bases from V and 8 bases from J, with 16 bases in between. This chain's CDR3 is CASRSKLFDSPLHF. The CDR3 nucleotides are TGTGCCAGCCGCTCCAAGTTATTCGATTCACCCCTCCACTTT.

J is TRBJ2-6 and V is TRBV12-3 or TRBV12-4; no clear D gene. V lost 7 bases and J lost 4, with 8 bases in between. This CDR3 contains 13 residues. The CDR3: CASTPGGANVLTF. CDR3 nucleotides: TGTGCCAGCACCCCGGGCGGGGCCAACGTCCTGACTTTC.